This entry lists 31 T cell receptor beta chains sequenced from one sample in a study of regulatory T cells in long-lasting Graves disease. To make TCR beta libraries, researchers used iRepertoire HTBI primers and Arm-PCR of CDR3 regions. A single record per CDR3 protein comes from TCRdb applying MiXCR to the multiplex PCR reads. The sample lists 200,000 to 250,000 distinct CDR3 sequences; roughly a fifth were seen once. Documented time point: newly diagnosed GD, antithyroid drugs for less than 3 months. The authors made the TCR library using RNA they extracted from PBMCs. This same sample was also part of a study on T cells in Graves' hyperthyroidism and ophthalmopathy.

Sequenced here: peripheral blood mononuclear cells (PBMCs), sampled at new diagnosis, from a patient treated with antithyroid drugs. These receptors were obtained from a woman aged 25-40 years with Graves disease.

This clonotype was counted ten times or more. V gene TRBV11-2 combines with J gene TRBJ2-7; TRBD2 matches at 10 bases. CDR3 length: 15 amino acids. Germline CDR1 SGHAT, CDR2 FQNNGV. The junction had 7 bases not matched to a gene; V was cut back by 5 bases and J by 3 bases. CDR3 DNA: TGTGCCAGCAGCCCAAGGAGACTAGCGGGCTACGAGCAGTACTTC. Translation gives CASSPRRLAGYEQYF. Complete variable domain (other parts from reference TRBV11-2 and TRBJ2-7): EAGVAQSPRYKIIEKRQSVAFWCNPISGHATLYWYQQILGQGPKLLIQFQNNGVVDDSQLPKDRFSAERLKGVDSTLKIQPAKLEDSAVYLCASSPRRLAGYEQYFGPGTRLTVT.

This clonotype was recorded a few times. A much larger clonotype is one base distant, so this may be a read error. The chain couples TRBV6-2 or TRBV6-3 to TRBJ1-1; D might be TRBD1 (5 bases). In germline, CDR1 is MNHEY, CDR2 SVGEGT. This CDR3 has 14 amino acids. CDR3: CANSNRTMNTEAFF. Written as DNA, the CDR3 is TGTGCCAACAGTAACCGGACAATGAACACTGAAGCTTTCTTT.

This clonotype was seen repeatedly, ten times or more. CDR3 loop: CASSLVGFASRSEAFF. The CDR3 DNA follows: TGTGCCAGCAGCTTAGTAGGTTTCGCGAGTCGGTCTGAAGCTTTCTTT. The chain uses TRBV7-2 and TRBJ1-1; D is unresolved. V gave up 1 base and J gave up 6 bases, with 18 bases separating them. The germline V gene has CDR1 SGHTA and CDR2 FQGNSA. This CDR3 has 16 amino acids.

This clonotype was found many times. The chain couples TRBV13 to TRBJ1-2; 11 positions match TRBD1. CDR1 is PRHDT and CDR2 is FYEKMQ in the germline V gene (reference sequence). This CDR3 is built from 15 residues. V shed 2 bases, J shed 8 bases, and the junction held 7 bases outside the gene matches. CDR3 sequence (DNA): TGTGCCAGCAGCTTAAAAGGACAGGGGGCTCGCGGCTACACCTTC. It encodes CASSLKGQGARGYTF.

This clonotype was detected a few times. One junction end does not reproduce the germline sequence, and a read error may be involved. The chain is built from TRBV7-2 and TRBJ1-2; D uncertain. The germline V gene encodes CDR1 SGHTA and CDR2 FQGNSA. CDR3 length equals 14 residues. The CDR3 is CASSPRNTNYGYNF. The CDR3 nucleotides are TGTGCCAGCAGCCCCCGTAACACAAACTATGGCTACAACTTC.

This clonotype came up once. The genes are TRBV7-3 and TRBJ2-1; 7 positions agree with TRBD2. Germline CDR1 is SGHTA and CDR2 is FQGTGA. The V and J ends lost 0 bases and 8 bases, in that order; junction bases with no gene match: 4. This CDR3 has 14 amino acids. In DNA, the CDR3 is TGTGCCAGCAGCTTAACGGGGGGGTTTGATGAGCAGTTCTTC. Amino acids: CASSLTGGFDEQFF.

Ten or more counts support this clonotype. The rearrangement uses TRBV28 and TRBJ1-2; no firm D call. Looked up from germline, CDR1 is MDHEN and CDR2 is SYDVKM. V dropped 2 bases and J dropped 3 bases, with 13 bases sitting between them. The CDR3 is made up of 15 amino acids. The CDR3 region is CASSLPSTGDYGYTF. DNA for the CDR3: TGTGCCAGCAGTTTACCTAGCACGGGCGACTATGGCTACACCTTC.

This clonotype was observed at least ten times. J is TRBJ2-5 and V is TRBV30; no clear D gene. There are 13 residues in the CDR3. Trimming shortened V by 1 base and J by 2 bases, and 8 bases separated the two germline ends. CDR1 is GTSNPN and CDR2 is SVGIG in the germline V gene (reference sequence). CDR3 in amino acids: CAWSGAVQETQYF. The CDR3 DNA is TGTGCCTGGAGTGGGGCGGTACAAGAGACCCAGTACTTC.

This clonotype was detected many times. V and J are TRBV20-1 and TRBJ1-6, with TRBD1 matching over 10 bases. The CDR3 has 15 residues. The V segment lost 3 bases and the J segment 7 bases; nucleotides outside the gene matches: 6. Germline-derived CDR1 and CDR2 are DFQATT and SNEGSKA (reference sequence). The CDR3 loop reads CSASMTGQGNSPLHF. CDR3 coding DNA: TGCAGTGCTAGTATGACGGGACAGGGGAATTCACCCCTCCACTTT.

In this sample, this clonotype turned up many times. CDR3 protein: CAWAPMGRAEKLFF. The CDR3 coding sequence is TGTGCCTGGGCCCCAATGGGCCGGGCTGAAAAACTGTTTTTT. This rearrangement joins TRBV30 to TRBJ1-4, with D hard to call. V was shortened by 5 bases and J by 7 bases, with 17 bases between the two germline ends. This CDR3 contains 14 residues. Germline assignment: CDR1 GTSNPN and CDR2 SVGIG (reference sequence).

This clonotype was counted at least ten times. The V and J genes are TRBV2 and TRBJ1-2; a weak D match, TRBD1 (5 bases). Germline CDR1 reads SNHLY; CDR2 reads FYNNEI. V lost 4 bases and J lost 4, with 13 bases in between. The CDR3 is 14 amino acids. CDR3 loop: CASSGRGRIYGYTF. The CDR3 DNA reads TGTGCCAGCAGTGGAAGGGGAAGAATCTATGGCTACACCTTC.

The chain links TRBV28 to TRBJ2-6; D unresolved. The V gene lost 3 bases and the J gene lost 4 bases, with 13 bases spanning the gap. From germline, CDR1 is MDHEN and CDR2 SYDVKM. The CDR3 has 16 amino acids. CDR3 sequence (DNA): TGTGCCAGCAGTTTCCAGAGTTTTACCGGGGCCAACGTCCTGACTTTC. The encoded protein is CASSFQSFTGANVLTF.

In this sample, this clonotype turned up many times. The rearrangement joins TRBV28 to TRBJ2-1, with 9 bases matching TRBD2. The trim removed 6 bases at V and 4 bases at J, leaving 10 bases unmatched. Germline V gene sequence: CDR1 MDHEN, CDR2 SYDVKM. The CDR3 spans 16 residues. In DNA, the CDR3 is TGTGCCAGCAGCTTCACCGGGACTAGCATTTACAATGAGCAGTTCTTC. This codes for CASSFTGTSIYNEQFF.

This rearrangement joins TRBV10-3 to TRBJ2-2, with 10 bases that match TRBD2. The V segment lost 10 bases and the J segment 6 bases; nucleotides outside the gene matches: 8. From germline, CDR1 is ENHRY and CDR2 SYGVKD. The CDR3 runs 14 residues. CDR3: CASRLAGVAGELFF. In nucleotides, the CDR3 is TGTGCCAGCAGACTAGCGGGCGTCGCCGGGGAGCTGTTTTTT.

The CDR3 DNA is TGTGCCAGCAGTTCCGAGGCGGGGGCACGGTTCGGCTACACCTTC. Its protein product is CASSSEAGARFGYTF. V and J are TRBV28 and TRBJ1-2; possible D gene TRBD1, 6 bases. This CDR3 has 15 amino acids. The germline V gene has CDR1 MDHEN and CDR2 SYDVKM. Trimming shortened V by 4 bases and J by 8 bases, and 20 bases separated the two germline ends.

This chain joins TRBV5-6 and TRBJ2-1, with 12 bases matching TRBD2. The junction had 16 bases not matched to a gene; V was cut back by 3 bases and J by 9 bases. CDR1 and CDR2 (germline): SGHDT, YYEEEE. There are 18 residues in the CDR3. The CDR3 loop reads CASSWREGLAGLRVEQFF. CDR3 DNA: TGTGCCAGCAGCTGGAGGGAGGGACTAGCGGGCTTGAGGGTTGAGCAGTTCTTC.

This clonotype was observed many times. DNA for the CDR3: TGTGCCAGCAGCTCCCGGGCCGAGCAGTACTTC. Translated, it gives CASSSRAEQYF. J is TRBJ2-7 and V is TRBV28, with D uncertain. CDR1 is MDHEN, CDR2 SYDVKM, per germline. The CDR3 contains 11 residues. Trimming removed 6 bases at V and 6 bases at J, with 9 bases between.

In the case of this clonotype: A much more abundant neighbour one base away suggests this may be a read error. Here the CDR3 omits its conserved ending phenylalanine or tryptophan, so a read error is the likely source. The chain carries TRBV5-1 and TRBJ1-2; possibly TRBD1 for D (5 bases). The CDR3 has 14 residues. Per the germline V gene, CDR1 is SGHRS and CDR2 is YFSETQ. Trimming pared 1 base from V and 8 bases from J, leaving 15 bases between. The CDR3 nucleotides are TGCGCCAGCAGCTTGTCCGGGGCGGGAGGCGGCTACACCGTC. Protein sequence: CASSLSGAGGGYTV.

This clonotype was picked up many times. J is TRBJ1-3 and V is TRBV6-2 or TRBV6-3, with TRBD1 matching 7 bases. Trimming took 0 bases from V and 0 from J; bases not matched to a gene: 2. The germline CDR1 and CDR2 sequences are MNHEY and SVGEGT. The CDR3 totals 16 residues. The CDR3 region has the DNA TGTGCCAGCAGTTACTCGAACAGGGGCTCTGGAAACACCATATATTTT. Translating gives CASSYSNRGSGNTIYF.

This clonotype was detected only a few times. The V gene is TRBV14, the J gene TRBJ2-7, with 7 bases that match TRBD2. The V segment lost 0 bases and the J segment 3 bases; nucleotides outside the gene matches: 14. The CDR3 sequence is 18 residues long. Germline V gives CDR1 SGHDN, CDR2 FVKESK. The CDR3: CASSQDIVISGSFYEQYF. The CDR3 DNA follows: TGTGCCAGCAGCCAAGATATCGTGATTAGCGGGTCTTTCTACGAGCAGTACTTC.

The sample holds many counts of this clonotype. This chain links TRBV19 with TRBJ2-7; D is undetermined. In germline, CDR1 is LNHDA, CDR2 SQIVND (reference sequence). CDR3 length: 13 residues. V was shortened by 5 bases and J by 5 bases, with 13 bases between the two germline ends. CDR3 residues: CASSPGRRDEQYF. The CDR3 DNA is TGTGCCAGTAGTCCGGGTCGACGAGACGAGCAGTACTTC.

This rearrangement joins TRBV5-5 to TRBJ2-7; no clear D gene. Per the germline V gene, CDR1 is SGHKS and CDR2 is YYEKEE (reference sequence). This CDR3 spans 11 amino acids. V was pared by 0 bases and J by 5 bases, with 3 bases between. CDR3 protein: CASSLVDEQYF. CDR3 in DNA: TGTGCCAGCAGCTTGGTAGACGAGCAGTACTTC.

This clonotype has at least ten counts. This chain joins TRBV7-2 and TRBJ2-1, with 7 nucleotides matching TRBD2. Germline values: CDR1 SGHTA, CDR2 FQGNSA. The CDR3 loop spans 14 amino acids. J was trimmed by 5 bases and V by 4 bases; bases with no gene match: 5. The CDR3 spells CASSSSGIHNEQFF. The CDR3 DNA is TGTGCCAGCAGCTCTAGCGGAATCCACAATGAGCAGTTCTTC.

Notes on this clonotype: The CDR3 end shows no conserved phenylalanine or tryptophan, and so a read error is likely. This chain connects TRBV7-8 to TRBJ2-5; 10 bases line up with TRBD1. This CDR3 is built from 18 residues. Unmatched junction bases numbered 14, after V lost 5 bases and J lost 2 bases. Germline V lookup: CDR1 SGHVS, CDR2 FQNEAQ. CDR3 loop: CASSGAWTGGNLQETQYS. The CDR3 coding sequence is TGTGCCAGCAGCGGGGCGTGGACAGGGGGGAATCTACAAGAGACCCAGTACTCC.

This clonotype was seen repeatedly, ten times or more. The V gene is TRBV10-3, the J gene TRBJ2-6, with TRBD1 as a possible D gene (7 bases). Germline CDR1 reads ENHRY; CDR2 reads SYGVKD. The CDR3 runs 15 residues. Between the trimmed V and J ends, which lost 6 bases and 4 bases, there was a span of 13 bases. This chain's CDR3 is CAISTGDSGANVLTF. The DNA of the CDR3 is TGTGCCATCAGCACAGGGGACTCCGGGGCCAACGTCCTGACTTTC.

This clonotype came up once. This sequence joins TRBV27 and TRBJ1-5, with 7 positions matching TRBD1. This CDR3 comprises 16 residues. Trimming cost V 3 bases and J 1 base; bases outside gene matches: 6. Germline CDR1 is MNHEY and CDR2 is SMNVEV (reference sequence). The CDR3 DNA follows: TGTGCCAGCAGTTTCACAGGGGTCGGAAGCAATCAGCCCCAGCATTTT. Its translation: CASSFTGVGSNQPQHF.

Comment on this clonotype: One junction end does not reproduce the germline sequence, and a read error may be involved. This sequence joins TRBV5-5 and TRBJ1-2; TRBD1 is a possible D gene (6 bases). The germline gives CDR1 SGHKS, CDR2 YYEKEE (reference sequence). The CDR3 length is 16 residues. The chain's CDR3 is CASSQGQRGGAYGYNF. CDR3 sequence (DNA): TGCGCCAGCAGCCAGGGCCAGAGGGGGGGGGCCTATGGCTACAACTTC.

At least ten counts were recorded for this clonotype. V gene TRBV7-2 combines with J gene TRBJ2-1; 13 bases line up with TRBD2. Unmatched junction bases numbered 7, after V lost 4 bases and J lost 10 bases. Germline V lookup: CDR1 SGHTA, CDR2 FQGNSA. This CDR3 has 15 amino acids. This CDR3 reads CASSSRTSGSGEQFF. CDR3 coding DNA: TGTGCCAGCAGCTCAAGGACTAGCGGGAGTGGAGAGCAGTTCTTC.

This clonotype was counted many times. This chain joins TRBV28 and TRBJ1-4, with unresolved D. The V gene's germline CDR1 is MDHEN and CDR2 SYDVKM. CDR3 length equals 13 residues. V was cut by 1 base and J by 5 bases, with 5 bases left in between. The CDR3 bases are TGTGCCAGCAGTTTATTCCGGAATGAAAAACTGTTTTTT. Amino acids: CASSLFRNEKLFF.

This clonotype was observed many times. The J gene is TRBJ2-7, the V gene TRBV7-6; 12 bases align to TRBD1. CDR1 SGHVS and CDR2 FNYEAQ come from the germline V gene. CDR3 length: 17 residues. The trim removed 5 bases at V and 1 base at J, leaving 9 bases unmatched. CDR3 coding DNA: TGTGCCAGCAGCCTCCTACCGGGACAGGGGGCGTCCTACGAGCAGTACTTC. It codes for CASSLLPGQGASYEQYF.

There are many counts of this clonotype. The chain employs TRBV11-3 and TRBJ2-6; D perhaps matches TRBD1 (5 bases). With 4 bases removed from V and 1 base from J, the gap between germline ends came to 17 bases. Germline V gives CDR1 SGHNT, CDR2 YENEEA. This CDR3 spans 18 amino acids. As DNA, the CDR3 is TGTGCCAGCAGCTCCGGACATCTCTCAGGATCTGGGGCCAACGTCCTGACTTTC. Protein: CASSSGHLSGSGANVLTF.